The clone carrying this T cell receptor beta chain was counted ten times or more. What it binds is not known. This specimen comes from a study of molecular identifiers for immune sequencing clone quantification. Study-level points and caveats: Identical TCR molecules can share a barcode, and this sharing could underestimate highly expanded clone sizes.

One entry per CDR3 protein results from TCRdb running MiXCR on the PCR reads. The data contain about 86,000 distinct CDR3 sequences, roughly 25% of them singletons. V was cut by 7 bases and J by 4 bases, with 16 bases left in between. The CDR3 consists of 14 residues. The V gene's germline CDR1 is LNHDA and CDR2 SQIVND (reference sequence). This sequence was found in a human donor in good health. Some libraries in this study had Jurkat cell RNA spiked in. The sequencing input was naive CD8+ T cells from blood, with Jurkat cell RNA spiked in. Regarding subset: FACS-sorted CD8+CD4-CCR7+CD45RA+ naive T cells. The chain combines TRBV19 with TRBJ1-1; D not certain. CDR3 sequence reads: CASIPHSGGTEAFF. CDR3 nucleotide sequence: TGTGCCAGTATTCCGCACTCAGGAGGCACTGAAGCTTTCTTT.